The T cell receptor (beta chain) described here comes from a study of OX40 agonist ivuxolimab in advanced cancers. Overall study: Patients with prior anti-PD-1, anti-PD-L1 or anti-CTLA-4 therapy were eligible; roughly 40% had some.

About this clone: Antigen: not known.

Findings and caveats of the study: Averaging showed that CD8+ T cells had more expanded clones than CD4+ did. Patients with a partial response at 0.1-3.0 mg/kg had among the lowest clonal expansion.

The CDR3 is 15 amino acids. V lost 3 bases, J lost 0 bases, and 9 bases lay in between. Per germline, CDR1 KGHSH and CDR2 LQKENI. Only in-frame clones appear in the TCRdb table, and some are missing; sequencing was by immunoSEQ multiplex PCR. The data show 65,000 or so clones, 88% seen once. Sampling times: baseline, cycle 4 day 1, cycle 7 day 1. Sequencing used CD4+ or CD8+ T cells sorted from blood, obtained in a trial of the OX40 agonist ivuxolimab. The receptor's source is an adult with an advanced solid tumor such as melanoma, head and neck, liver or kidney cancer. This sequence joins TRBV18 and TRBJ2-1; the D gene is possibly TRBD2 (5 bases). The CDR3 here is CASSPGRNSYNEQFF. Written as DNA, the CDR3 is TGTGCCAGCTCACCGGGGAGAAACTCCTACAATGAGCAGTTCTTC.